This T cell receptor beta chain comes out of a study of patients and donors after allogeneic stem cell transplantation. The table lists this clonotype with a few counts. TCRdb passed the RT-PCR reads through MiXCR, listing each CDR3 protein once. The sample lists about a million distinct CDR3 sequences; approximately 18% were seen once. This CDR3 has 14 residues. V dropped 7 bases and J dropped 7 bases, with 17 bases sitting between them. CDR1 and CDR2 from the germline V gene are SGHRS and YFSETQ. This chain uses TRBV5-1 with TRBJ1-4, with D possibly matching TRBD1 (5 bases). The sequence derives from a human donor who was either an allogeneic HSCT recipient or a stem cell or donor lymphocyte infusion donor (not recorded which). It is not recorded whose cells these are; they may come from a transplant donor. The sequenced sample consisted of blood, either unsorted or a sorted T cell fraction (not recorded which). CDR3 nucleotide sequence: TGCGCCAGCTCCTCCGGGACCGTTCCTGAAAAACTGTTTTTT. This translates into CASSSGTVPEKLFF.